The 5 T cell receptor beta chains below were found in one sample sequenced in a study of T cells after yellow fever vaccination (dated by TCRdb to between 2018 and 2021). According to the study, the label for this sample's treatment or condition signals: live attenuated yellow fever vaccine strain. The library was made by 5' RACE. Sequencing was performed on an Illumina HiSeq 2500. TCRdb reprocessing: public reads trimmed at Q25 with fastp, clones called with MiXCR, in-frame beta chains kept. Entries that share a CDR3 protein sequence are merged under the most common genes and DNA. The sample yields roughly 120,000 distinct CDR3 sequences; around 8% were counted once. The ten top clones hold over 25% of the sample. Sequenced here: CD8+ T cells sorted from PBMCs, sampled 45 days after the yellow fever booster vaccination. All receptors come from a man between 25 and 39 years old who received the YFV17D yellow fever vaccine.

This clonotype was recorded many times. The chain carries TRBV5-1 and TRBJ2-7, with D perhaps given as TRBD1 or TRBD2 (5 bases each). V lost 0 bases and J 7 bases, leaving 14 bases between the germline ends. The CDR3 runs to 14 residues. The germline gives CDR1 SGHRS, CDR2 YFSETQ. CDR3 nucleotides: TGCGCCAGCAGCTTGGTTGAGACGGGGCTTGAGCAGTACTTC. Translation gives CASSLVETGLEQYF.

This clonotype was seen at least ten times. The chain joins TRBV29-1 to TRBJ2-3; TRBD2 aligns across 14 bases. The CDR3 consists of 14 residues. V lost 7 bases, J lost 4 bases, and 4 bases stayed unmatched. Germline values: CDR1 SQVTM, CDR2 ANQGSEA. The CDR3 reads CSAGTSGSADTQYF. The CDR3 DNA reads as TGCAGCGCCGGGACTAGCGGGAGTGCAGATACGCAGTATTTT.

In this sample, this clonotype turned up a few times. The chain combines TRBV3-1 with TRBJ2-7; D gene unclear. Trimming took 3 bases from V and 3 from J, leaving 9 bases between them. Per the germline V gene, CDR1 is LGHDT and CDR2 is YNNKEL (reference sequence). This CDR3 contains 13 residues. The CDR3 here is CASSHTFHYEQYF. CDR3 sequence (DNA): TGTGCCAGCAGCCACACGTTCCACTACGAGCAGTACTTC.

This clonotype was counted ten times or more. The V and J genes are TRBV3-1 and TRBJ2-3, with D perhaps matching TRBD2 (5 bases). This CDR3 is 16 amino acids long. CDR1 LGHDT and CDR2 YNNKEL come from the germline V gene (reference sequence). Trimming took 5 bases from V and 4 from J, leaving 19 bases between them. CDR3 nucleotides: TGTGCCAGCAGCTACCTTCTAGCTGGAGTGGCAGATACGCAGTATTTT. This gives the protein CASSYLLAGVADTQYF.

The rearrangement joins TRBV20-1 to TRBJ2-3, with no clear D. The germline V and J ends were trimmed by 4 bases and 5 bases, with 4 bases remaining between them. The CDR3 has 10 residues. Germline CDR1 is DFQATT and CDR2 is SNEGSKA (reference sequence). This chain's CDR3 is CSATGDTQYF. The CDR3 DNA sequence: TGCAGTGCTACGGGAGATACGCAGTATTTT.